This is a list of T cell receptor beta chains from one sample in a study of blood T cell repertoires in COVID-19. Profiled with immunoSEQ multiplex PCR; TCRdb holds only in-frame clones, not every one. Of approximately 110,000 clones in the sample, roughly nine tenths were seen once. The sequencing sample was made of peripheral blood. These receptors were collected from a man aged 50 or older with COVID-19, enrolled during active disease. CDR3s include the opening cysteine and the closing phenylalanine or tryptophan. The D gene is left open where the match is weak. The size field is filled for only some rows; it gives once, few, many or a size class.

j_gene: TRBJ1-5; d_gene: TRBD1; abundance: -; v_gene: TRBV28; CDR3aa: CASQTGGEGNQPQHF; CDR3nt: TGTGCCAGCCAGACAGGGGGCGAAGGCAATCAGCCCCAGCATTTT
j_gene: TRBJ2-1; d_gene: TRBD2; abundance: -; v_gene: TRBV5-1; CDR3aa: CASSFLAGGSYNEQFF; CDR3nt: TGCGCCAGCAGCTTTCTAGCGGGAGGTTCCTACAATGAGCAGTTCTTC
j_gene: TRBJ2-5; d_gene: -; abundance: -; v_gene: TRBV3-1/TRBV3-2; CDR3aa: CASGRGAETQYF; CDR3nt: TGTGCCAGCGGCAGGGGGGCGGAGACCCAGTACTTC
j_gene: TRBJ2-1; d_gene: -; abundance: -; v_gene: TRBV19; CDR3aa: CASSNLGRGFEQFF; CDR3nt: TGTGCCAGTAGTAATCTGGGGAGAGGATTTGAGCAGTTCTTC
j_gene: TRBJ2-3; d_gene: TRBD1; abundance: -; v_gene: TRBV19; CDR3aa: CASSILQGVDTQYF; CDR3nt: TGTGCCAGTAGTATTCTACAGGGGGTTGATACGCAGTATTTT
j_gene: TRBJ1-4; d_gene: TRBD1; abundance: -; v_gene: TRBV20-1; CDR3aa: CSASFPGTGGGKLFF; CDR3nt: TGCAGTGCCAGTTTTCCGGGGACAGGGGGCGGAAAACTGTTTTTT
j_gene: TRBJ1-2; d_gene: -; abundance: -; v_gene: TRBV19; CDR3aa: CASSSGGRYGYTF; CDR3nt: TGTGCCAGTAGCTCCGGGGGACGCTATGGCTACACCTTC
j_gene: TRBJ2-6; d_gene: TRBD1; abundance: -; v_gene: TRBV6-4; CDR3aa: CASSDGEQGASGANVLTF; CDR3nt: TGTGCCAGCAGTGACGGGGAACAGGGGGCCTCTGGGGCCAACGTCCTGACTTTC
j_gene: TRBJ1-1; d_gene: TRBD1; abundance: -; v_gene: TRBV29-1; CDR3aa: CSVDEGDRAEAFF; CDR3nt: TGCAGCGTTGATGAAGGGGACAGGGCTGAAGCTTTCTTT
j_gene: TRBJ2-1; d_gene: TRBD1; abundance: -; v_gene: TRBV24-1; CDR3aa: CATSDIDRGLGEQFF; CDR3nt: TGTGCCACCAGTGATATTGACAGGGGGCTGGGTGAGCAGTTCTTC
j_gene: TRBJ1-5; d_gene: -; abundance: -; v_gene: TRBV4-3; CDR3aa: CASSQDYGGGHNQPQHF; CDR3nt: TGCGCCAGCAGCCAAGATTACGGGGGGGGACACAATCAGCCCCAGCATTTT
j_gene: TRBJ2-2; d_gene: TRBD2; abundance: -; v_gene: TRBV28; CDR3aa: CASSLRILAGTNTGELFF; CDR3nt: TGTGCCAGCAGTTTACGAATACTAGCGGGGACGAACACCGGGGAGCTGTTTTTT
j_gene: TRBJ1-2; d_gene: -; abundance: -; v_gene: TRBV5-1; CDR3aa: CASSLAPGEGYTF; CDR3nt: TGCGCCAGCAGCTTGGCTCCAGGCGAAGGCTACACCTTC
j_gene: TRBJ2-1; d_gene: TRBD2; abundance: -; v_gene: TRBV6-4; CDR3aa: CASILASGAYSYNEQFF; CDR3nt: TGTGCCAGCATATTAGCTAGCGGGGCTTACTCCTACAATGAGCAGTTCTTC
j_gene: TRBJ1-5; d_gene: TRBD1; abundance: once; v_gene: TRBV7-2; CDR3aa: CASSGDRDREANQPQHF; CDR3nt: TGTGCCAGCAGCGGTGACCGGGACAGGGAAGCTAATCAGCCCCAGCATTTT
j_gene: TRBJ2-3; d_gene: TRBD1; abundance: -; v_gene: TRBV3-1/TRBV3-2; CDR3aa: CASSQVRPTGGRTDTQYF; CDR3nt: TGTGCCAGCAGCCAAGTCCGACCGACAGGGGGCCGCACAGATACGCAGTATTTT
j_gene: TRBJ2-1; d_gene: -; abundance: -; v_gene: TRBV9; CDR3aa: CASSVSGASSYNEQFF; CDR3nt: TGTGCCAGCAGCGTTAGCGGAGCCAGCTCCTACAATGAGCAGTTCTTC
j_gene: TRBJ2-5; d_gene: TRBD1; abundance: -; v_gene: TRBV24-1; CDR3aa: CATSDADRAGETQYF; CDR3nt: TGTGCCACCAGTGATGCGGACAGGGCGGGAGAGACCCAGTACTTC
j_gene: TRBJ1-5; d_gene: -; abundance: once; v_gene: TRBV5-8; CDR3aa: CASSFRDNQPQHF; CDR3nt: TGTGCCAGCAGCTTCAGGGATAATCAGCCCCAGCATTTT
j_gene: TRBJ2-7; d_gene: -; abundance: -; v_gene: TRBV20-1; CDR3aa: CSARGTYEQYF; CDR3nt: TGCAGTGCTAGAGGTACCTACGAGCAGTACTTC
j_gene: TRBJ1-1; d_gene: -; abundance: few; v_gene: TRBV2; CDR3aa: CASREGWNTEAFF; CDR3nt: TGTGCCAGCAGGGAGGGATGGAACACTGAAGCTTTCTTT
j_gene: TRBJ2-2; d_gene: TRBD1; abundance: -; v_gene: TRBV10-1; CDR3aa: CASSKGQGNTGELFF; CDR3nt: TGCGCCAGCAGTAAAGGACAGGGGAACACCGGGGAGCTGTTTTTT
j_gene: TRBJ2-1; d_gene: -; abundance: -; v_gene: TRBV6-5; CDR3aa: CASSNRANEQFF; CDR3nt: TGTGCCAGCAGTAACAGGGCCAATGAGCAGTTCTTC
j_gene: TRBJ2-7; d_gene: TRBD1; abundance: -; v_gene: TRBV12-3/TRBV12-4; CDR3aa: CASSFRGPEQYF; CDR3nt: TGTGCCAGCAGTTTCAGGGGGCCCGAGCAGTACTTC
j_gene: TRBJ2-1; d_gene: TRBD2; abundance: -; v_gene: TRBV19; CDR3aa: CASSGLAGYNEQFF; CDR3nt: TGTGCCAGTAGTGGGCTAGCGGGATATAATGAGCAGTTCTTC
j_gene: TRBJ2-3; d_gene: TRBD2; abundance: -; v_gene: TRBV2; CDR3aa: CASRRGGFQDTQYF; CDR3nt: TGTGCCAGCAGGCGGGGAGGGTTTCAAGATACGCAGTATTTT
j_gene: TRBJ2-7; d_gene: -; abundance: -; v_gene: TRBV28; CDR3aa: CASSLMGDTSYEQYF; CDR3nt: TGTGCCAGCAGCTTGATGGGGGACACCTCCTACGAGCAGTACTTC
j_gene: TRBJ2-3; d_gene: TRBD2; abundance: -; v_gene: TRBV6-5; CDR3aa: CASKTSTPTDTQYF; CDR3nt: TGTGCCAGCAAGACTAGCACCCCCACAGATACGCAGTATTTT
j_gene: TRBJ1-2; d_gene: TRBD1; abundance: -; v_gene: TRBV2; CDR3aa: CASSNTGDYGYTF; CDR3nt: TGTGCCAGCAGTAATACAGGGGACTATGGCTACACCTTC
j_gene: TRBJ2-5; d_gene: TRBD2; abundance: -; v_gene: TRBV2; CDR3aa: CASNGGRAGETQYF; CDR3nt: TGTGCCAGCAACGGCGGGAGGGCCGGGGAGACCCAGTACTTC
j_gene: TRBJ2-3; d_gene: TRBD2; abundance: -; v_gene: TRBV3-1/TRBV3-2; CDR3aa: CASSPQHPGGSPPSTQYF; CDR3nt: TGTGCCAGCAGCCCTCAACATCCCGGCGGGAGCCCCCCCAGCACGCAGTATTTT
j_gene: TRBJ2-7; d_gene: TRBD2; abundance: -; v_gene: TRBV28; CDR3aa: CASRNWGLREQYF; CDR3nt: TGTGCCAGCAGAAACTGGGGACTACGGGAGCAGTACTTC
j_gene: TRBJ1-3; d_gene: -; abundance: -; v_gene: TRBV2; CDR3aa: CASSARGLAGNTIYF; CDR3nt: TGTGCCAGCAGTGCCCGAGGATTAGCCGGAAACACCATATATTTT
j_gene: TRBJ2-5; d_gene: -; abundance: -; v_gene: TRBV7-2; CDR3aa: CASSLAIPGGGETQYF; CDR3nt: TGTGCCAGCAGCTTAGCCATACCAGGGGGAGGCGAGACCCAGTACTTC
j_gene: TRBJ2-7; d_gene: TRBD1; abundance: once; v_gene: TRBV6-6; CDR3aa: CASSRTGISYEQYF; CDR3nt: TGTGCCAGCAGTCGGACAGGGATCTCCTACGAGCAGTACTTC
j_gene: TRBJ2-6; d_gene: -; abundance: -; v_gene: TRBV19; CDR3aa: CASSRQSSGANVLTF; CDR3nt: TGTGCCAGTAGCAGACAGTCCTCTGGGGCCAACGTCCTGACTTTC
j_gene: TRBJ2-1; d_gene: -; abundance: -; v_gene: TRBV29-1; CDR3aa: CSVPPTQSSYNEQFF; CDR3nt: TGCAGCGTTCCTCCGACTCAGAGCTCCTACAATGAGCAGTTCTTC
j_gene: TRBJ2-5; d_gene: TRBD1; abundance: -; v_gene: TRBV4-1; CDR3aa: CASSQEWPPGTGQETQYF; CDR3nt: TGCGCCAGCAGCCAAGAGTGGCCCCCCGGGACAGGGCAAGAGACCCAGTACTTC
j_gene: TRBJ1-3; d_gene: -; abundance: -; v_gene: TRBV30; CDR3aa: CAWEPSGVGNTIYF; CDR3nt: TGTGCCTGGGAACCGTCAGGGGTGGGAAACACCATATATTTT
j_gene: TRBJ2-2; d_gene: -; abundance: few; v_gene: TRBV4-3; CDR3aa: CASSPDPGRELFF; CDR3nt: TGCGCCAGCAGCCCCGACCCCGGGAGGGAGCTGTTTTTT
j_gene: TRBJ2-1; d_gene: -; abundance: -; v_gene: TRBV7-8; CDR3aa: CASTPELPVPGSSYNEQFF; CDR3nt: TGTGCCAGCACCCCCGAGCTTCCCGTGCCGGGAAGCTCCTACAATGAGCAGTTCTTC
j_gene: TRBJ2-7; d_gene: TRBD1; abundance: -; v_gene: TRBV2; CDR3aa: CASSGLQGTYEQYF; CDR3nt: TGTGCCAGCAGCGGCCTACAGGGGACCTACGAGCAGTACTTC
j_gene: TRBJ2-3; d_gene: TRBD1; abundance: once; v_gene: TRBV7-9; CDR3aa: CASTAGQGTDTQYF; CDR3nt: TGTGCCAGCACCGCGGGACAGGGCACAGATACGCAGTATTTT